This T cell receptor beta chain was observed in a study of T cells in Graves' hyperthyroidism and ophthalmopathy. The source material, RNA transcripts, was used to amplify TCR beta CDR3 regions. A first-round RT-PCR of the TCR CDR3 used the HTBI primer set. TCRdb redid the calling of the multiplex PCR reads with MiXCR, one entry per CDR3 protein. Among about 400,000 distinct CDR3 sequences listed, 20% to 30% were seen once. The study's findings and limits: For ophthalmopathy, model prediction preceded onset by a median about 6.2 months. Among thyroid clonotypes expanded above 0.001, most also appeared in blood.

Stable Graves' hyperthyroidism denoted no ophthalmopathy progression over 18 months. A 10 ml volume of fresh peripheral blood provided the PBMCs. This clonotype was recorded many times. What it binds is not known. The CDR3 is 15 residues long. The germline V gene encodes CDR1 LGHDT and CDR2 YNNKEL (reference sequence). V lost 4 bases, J lost 1 base, and 13 bases lay in between. The chain is built from TRBV3-1 and TRBJ1-1; D possibly corresponds to TRBD1 (5 bases). This TCR was recovered from a man aged 50-60 years with Graves' hyperthyroidism. Specimen: blood. CDR3 coding DNA: TGTGCCAGCAGCCTACGGGACGGCAGGAACACTGAAGCTTTCTTT. Protein product: CASSLRDGRNTEAFF.